This T cell receptor beta chain emerged from a study of cytomegalovirus exposure and HLA in healthy donors. The PCR used 60 Vbeta and 13 Jbeta primers. TCRdb's copy holds only in-frame clones and misses some; the assay was immunoSEQ multiplex PCR. The sample comprises about 170,000 clones, about 82% of which are singletons, and about 0.77% rests with the top ten. Germline-derived CDR1 and CDR2 are LNHDA and SQIVND (reference sequence). V lost 3 bases, J lost 3 bases, and 7 bases stayed unmatched. The CDR3 covers 16 residues. The sequence was collected from a woman aged 18 to 35 in good health and CMV-seronegative. This rearrangement joins TRBV19 to TRBJ2-2; TRBD1 matches 7 bases. Specimen: PBMCs. CDR3 nucleotide sequence: TGTGCCAGTAGTATCGGGCCGGACAGGTACACCGGGGAGCTGTTTTTT. Translating gives CASSIGPDRYTGELFF.